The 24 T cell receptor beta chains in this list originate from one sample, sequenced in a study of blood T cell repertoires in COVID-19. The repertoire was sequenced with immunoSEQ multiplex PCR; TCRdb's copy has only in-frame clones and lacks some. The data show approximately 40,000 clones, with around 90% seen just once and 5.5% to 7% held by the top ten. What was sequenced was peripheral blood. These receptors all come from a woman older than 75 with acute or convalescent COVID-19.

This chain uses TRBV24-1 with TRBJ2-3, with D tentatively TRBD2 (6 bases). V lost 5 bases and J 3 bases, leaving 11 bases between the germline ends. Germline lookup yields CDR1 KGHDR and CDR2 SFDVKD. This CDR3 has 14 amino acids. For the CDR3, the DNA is TGTGCCACCAGTGCGGCGGGGAGAACAGATACGCAGTATTTT. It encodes CATSAAGRTDTQYF.

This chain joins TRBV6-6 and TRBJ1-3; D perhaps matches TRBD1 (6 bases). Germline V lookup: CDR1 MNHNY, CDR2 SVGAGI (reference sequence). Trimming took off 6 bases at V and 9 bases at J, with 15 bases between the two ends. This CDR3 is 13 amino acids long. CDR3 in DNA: TGTGCCAGCAGAACCTCAGGGGCGGGCACCATATATTTT. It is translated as CASRTSGAGTIYF.

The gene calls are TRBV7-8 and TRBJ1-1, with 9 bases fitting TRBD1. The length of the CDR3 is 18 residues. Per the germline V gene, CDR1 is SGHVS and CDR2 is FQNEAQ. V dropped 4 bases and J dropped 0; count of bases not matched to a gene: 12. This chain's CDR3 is CASSSKRTGEYVNTEAFF. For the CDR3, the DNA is TGTGCCAGCAGCTCAAAGAGGACAGGGGAGTACGTGAACACTGAAGCTTTCTTT.

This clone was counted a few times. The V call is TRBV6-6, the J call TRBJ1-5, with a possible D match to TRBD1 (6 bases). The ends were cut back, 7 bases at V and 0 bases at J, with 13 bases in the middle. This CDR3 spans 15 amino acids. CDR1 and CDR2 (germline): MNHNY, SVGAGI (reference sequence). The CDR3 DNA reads TGTGCCAGCACCTTACAGGGTGGTAGCAATCAGCCCCAGCATTTT. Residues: CASTLQGGSNQPQHF.

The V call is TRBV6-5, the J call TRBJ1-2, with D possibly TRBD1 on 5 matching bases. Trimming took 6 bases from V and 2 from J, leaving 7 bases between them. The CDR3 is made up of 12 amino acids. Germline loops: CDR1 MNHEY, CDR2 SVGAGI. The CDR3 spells CASRDSNYGYTF. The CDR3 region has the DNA TGTGCCAGCAGAGACAGCAACTATGGCTACACCTTC.

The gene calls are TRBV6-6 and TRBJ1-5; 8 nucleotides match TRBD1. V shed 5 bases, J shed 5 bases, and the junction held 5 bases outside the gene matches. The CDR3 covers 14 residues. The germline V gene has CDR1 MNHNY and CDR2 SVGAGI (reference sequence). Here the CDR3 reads CASSKQGQDQPQHF. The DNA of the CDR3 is TGTGCCAGCAGTAAACAGGGACAGGATCAGCCCCAGCATTTT.

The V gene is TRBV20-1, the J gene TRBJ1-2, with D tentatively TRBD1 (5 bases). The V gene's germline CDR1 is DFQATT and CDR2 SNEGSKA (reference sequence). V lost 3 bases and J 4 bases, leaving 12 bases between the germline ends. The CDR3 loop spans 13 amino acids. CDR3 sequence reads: CSASGDFSYGYTF. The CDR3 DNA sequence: TGCAGTGCTAGTGGGGACTTTTCCTATGGCTACACCTTC.

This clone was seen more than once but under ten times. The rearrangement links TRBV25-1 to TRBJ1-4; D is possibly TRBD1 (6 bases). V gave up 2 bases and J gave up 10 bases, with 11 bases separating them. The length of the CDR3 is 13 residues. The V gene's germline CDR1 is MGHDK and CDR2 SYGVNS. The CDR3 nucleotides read TGTGCCAGCAGTGAAAGGGACACCTCAAAACTGTTTTTT. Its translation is CASSERDTSKLFF.

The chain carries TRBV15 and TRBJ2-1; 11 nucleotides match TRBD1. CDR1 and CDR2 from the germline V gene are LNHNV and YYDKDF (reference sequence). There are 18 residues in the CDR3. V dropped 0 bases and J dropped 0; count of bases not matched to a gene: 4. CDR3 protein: CATSRDTGTGGSYNEQFF. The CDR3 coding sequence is TGTGCCACCAGCAGAGACACCGGGACAGGGGGCTCCTACAATGAGCAGTTCTTC.

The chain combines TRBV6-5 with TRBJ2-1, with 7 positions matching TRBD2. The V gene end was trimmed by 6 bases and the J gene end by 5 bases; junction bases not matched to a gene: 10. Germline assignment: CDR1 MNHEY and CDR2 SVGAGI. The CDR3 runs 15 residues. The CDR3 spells CASRTLRGLNNEQFF. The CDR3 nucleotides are TGTGCCAGCAGAACCTTGCGGGGGTTAAACAATGAGCAGTTCTTC.

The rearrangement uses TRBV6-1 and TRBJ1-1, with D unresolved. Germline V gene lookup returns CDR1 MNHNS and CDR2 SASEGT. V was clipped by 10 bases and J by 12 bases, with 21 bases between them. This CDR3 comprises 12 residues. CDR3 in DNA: TGTGCCACCTCCCTACTGGAGGGATTGACTTTCTTT. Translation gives CATSLLEGLTFF.

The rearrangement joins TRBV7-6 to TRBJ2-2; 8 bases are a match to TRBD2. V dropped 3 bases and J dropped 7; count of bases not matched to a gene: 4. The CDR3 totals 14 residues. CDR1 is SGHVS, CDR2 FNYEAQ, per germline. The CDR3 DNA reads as TGTGCCAGCAGCTTCGGGGGGGACGGCGGGGAGCTGTTTTTT. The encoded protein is CASSFGGDGGELFF.

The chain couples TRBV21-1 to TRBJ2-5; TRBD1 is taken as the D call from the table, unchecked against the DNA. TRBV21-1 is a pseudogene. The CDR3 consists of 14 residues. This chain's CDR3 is CASGRKTGEETQYF. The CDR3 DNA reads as TGTGCCAGCGGACGAAAGACAGGGGAGGAGACCCAGTACTTC.

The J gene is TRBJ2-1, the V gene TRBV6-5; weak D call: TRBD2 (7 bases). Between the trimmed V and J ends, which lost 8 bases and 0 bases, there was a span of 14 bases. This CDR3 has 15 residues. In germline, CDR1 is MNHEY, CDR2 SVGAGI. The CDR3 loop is CASAKGGDSYNEQFF. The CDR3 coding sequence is TGTGCCAGCGCTAAGGGGGGGGACTCCTACAATGAGCAGTTCTTC.

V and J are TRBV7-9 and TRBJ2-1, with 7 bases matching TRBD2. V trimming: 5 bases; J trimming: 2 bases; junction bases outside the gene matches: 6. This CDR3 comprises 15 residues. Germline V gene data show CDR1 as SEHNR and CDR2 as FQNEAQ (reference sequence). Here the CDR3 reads CASSPGGSPYNEQFF. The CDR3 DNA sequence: TGTGCCAGCAGCCCGGGGGGTAGCCCCTACAATGAGCAGTTCTTC.

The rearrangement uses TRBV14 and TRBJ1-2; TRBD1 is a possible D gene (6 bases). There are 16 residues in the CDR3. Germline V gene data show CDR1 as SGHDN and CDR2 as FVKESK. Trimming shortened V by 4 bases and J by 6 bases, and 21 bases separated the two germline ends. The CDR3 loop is CASSLRTGWRVDGYTF. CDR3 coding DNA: TGTGCCAGCAGCCTCAGAACAGGGTGGCGTGTTGATGGCTACACCTTC.

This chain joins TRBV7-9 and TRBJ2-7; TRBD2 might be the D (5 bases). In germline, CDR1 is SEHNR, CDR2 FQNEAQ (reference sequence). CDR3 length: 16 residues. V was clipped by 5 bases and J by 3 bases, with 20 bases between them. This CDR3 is CASSATGFGNRYEQYF. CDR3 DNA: TGTGCCAGCAGCGCCACGGGGTTTGGGAACCGCTACGAGCAGTACTTC.

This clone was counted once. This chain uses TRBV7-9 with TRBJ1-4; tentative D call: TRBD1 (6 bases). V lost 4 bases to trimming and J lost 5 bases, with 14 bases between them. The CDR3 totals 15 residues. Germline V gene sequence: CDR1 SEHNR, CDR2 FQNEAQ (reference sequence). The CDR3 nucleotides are TGTGCCAGCAGCTCAACCGGGACAAAAAATGAAAAACTGTTTTTT. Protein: CASSSTGTKNEKLFF.

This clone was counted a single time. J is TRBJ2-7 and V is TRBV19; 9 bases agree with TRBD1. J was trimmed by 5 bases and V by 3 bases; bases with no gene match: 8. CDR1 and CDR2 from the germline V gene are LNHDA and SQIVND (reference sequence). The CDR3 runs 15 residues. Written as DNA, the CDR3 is TGTGCCAGTAGTATCTTGGGGACAGGGTCGAACGAGCAGTACTTC. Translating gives CASSILGTGSNEQYF.

CDR3 loop: CASRRQPFDNEQFF. CDR3 DNA sequence: TGTGCCAGCAGGAGACAGCCTTTTGACAATGAGCAGTTCTTC. The rearrangement links TRBV6-4 to TRBJ2-1; D is perhaps TRBD1 (5 bases). V lost 6 bases and J lost 5, with 14 bases in between. The CDR3 length is 14 residues. Per the germline V gene, CDR1 is MRHNA and CDR2 is SNTAGT.

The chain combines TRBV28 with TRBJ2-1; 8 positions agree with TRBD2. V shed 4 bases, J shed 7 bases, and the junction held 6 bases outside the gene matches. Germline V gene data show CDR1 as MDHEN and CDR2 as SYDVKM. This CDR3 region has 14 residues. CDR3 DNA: TGTGCCAGCAGTTCCGCGGGGGGCTGGAATGAGCAGTTCTTC. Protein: CASSSAGGWNEQFF.

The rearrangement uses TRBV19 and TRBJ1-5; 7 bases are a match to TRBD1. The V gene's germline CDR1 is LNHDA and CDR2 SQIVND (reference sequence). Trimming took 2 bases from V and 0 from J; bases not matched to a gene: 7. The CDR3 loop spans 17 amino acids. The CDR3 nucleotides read TGTGCCAGTAGTATATTAAGGGACAGAAATAGCAATCAGCCCCAGCATTTT. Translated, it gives CASSILRDRNSNQPQHF.

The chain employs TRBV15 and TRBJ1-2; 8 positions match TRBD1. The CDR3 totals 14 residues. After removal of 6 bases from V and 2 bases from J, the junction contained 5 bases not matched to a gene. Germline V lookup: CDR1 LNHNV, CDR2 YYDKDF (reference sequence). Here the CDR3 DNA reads TGTGCCACCAGACCCGACAGGGGCAACTATGGCTACACCTTC. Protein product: CATRPDRGNYGYTF. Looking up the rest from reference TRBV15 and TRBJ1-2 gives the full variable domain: DAMVIQNPRYQVTQFGKPVTLSCSQTLNHNVMYWYQQKSSQAPKLLFHYYDKDFNNEADTPDNFQSRRPNTSFCFLDIRSPGLGDTAMYLCATRPDRGNYGYTFGSGTRLTVV.

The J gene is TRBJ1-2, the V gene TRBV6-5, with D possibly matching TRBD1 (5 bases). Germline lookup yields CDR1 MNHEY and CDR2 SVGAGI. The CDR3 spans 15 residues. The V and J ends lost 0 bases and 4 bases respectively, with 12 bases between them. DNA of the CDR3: TGTGCCAGCAGTTACTCGACAGAATCGTTCTATGGCTACACCTTC. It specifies CASSYSTESFYGYTF.